The 29 T cell receptor beta chains below all came from one sample that was sequenced in a study of post-analysis software for immune sequencing data. Overall study results and limits: Comparison of patients with controls showed 4 to 6 TRBV segments more frequent in patients, TRBV5-6, TRBV5-1 and TRBV20-1 among them.

Each TCR beta cDNA library carried unique molecular identifiers. TCRdb re-called the PCR reads with MiXCR, one entry per CDR3 protein. This table holds about 460,000 distinct CDR3 sequences, around 40% found once. These receptors' targets are unknown. Source material: blood. The receptors stem from a girl aged 10 to 17 with multiple sclerosis.

This clonotype has only a few counts. The rearrangement uses TRBV29-1 and TRBJ2-3; possible D gene TRBD2, 6 bases. Trimming left V 7 bases short and J 6 bases short, with 14 bases between. Germline CDR1 and CDR2: SQVTM and ANQGSEA. The CDR3 is made up of 12 amino acids. The CDR3 DNA follows: TGCAGCGCCCGGAGGGACCTTGATACGCAGTATTTT. This gives the protein CSARRDLDTQYF.

This clonotype was seen more than once but under ten times. The chain is built from TRBV11-2 and TRBJ2-1; D is undetermined. The germline V gene has CDR1 SGHAT and CDR2 FQNNGV. The CDR3 is 16 residues long. V was trimmed by 5 bases and J by 1 base, leaving 15 bases between them. CDR3 nucleotide sequence: TGTGCCAGCAGCCCCCAGACTGACCCTTCCTACAATGAGCAGTTCTTC. This gives the protein CASSPQTDPSYNEQFF.

This clonotype was seen a handful of times. The CDR3 DNA is TGTGCCAGCAGCGTAAGCGGGACTAGCGGGAACCCCTACGAGCAGTACTTC. This codes for CASSVSGTSGNPYEQYF. V usage is TRBV9 and J usage is TRBJ2-7; 13 positions match TRBD2. Germline trimming cut 1 base from V and 2 bases from J; bases unmatched to any gene: 6. This CDR3 region has 17 residues. Germline-derived CDR1 and CDR2 are SGDLS and YYNGEE. Full variable domain (outside the CDR3, taken from reference TRBV9 and TRBJ2-7): DSGVTQTPKHLITATGQRVTLRCSPRSGDLSVYWYQQSLDQGLQFLIQYYNGEERAKGNILERFSAQQFPDLHSELNLSSLELGDSALYFCASSVSGTSGNPYEQYFGPGTRLTVT.

This clonotype came up a few times. The V gene is TRBV6-5, the J gene TRBJ2-1, with a weak D call TRBD2 (5 bases). This CDR3 contains 14 residues. Germline values: CDR1 MNHEY, CDR2 SVGAGI. V lost 8 bases to trimming and J lost 8 bases, with 19 bases between them. The CDR3 DNA follows: TGTGCCAGCGGTACTCTTGGCCCGAGGGATGAGCAGTTCTTC. Its translation: CASGTLGPRDEQFF.

The V gene is TRBV28, the J gene TRBJ2-7, with D unclear. CDR1 and CDR2 (germline): MDHEN, SYDVKM. Trimming left V 7 bases short and J 1 base short, with 14 bases between. CDR3 length equals 14 residues. The CDR3 DNA follows: TGTGCCAGCAAACGGCTGCCGCTTTCCTACGAGCAGTACTTC. Its protein product is CASKRLPLSYEQYF.

The rearrangement uses TRBV2 and TRBJ1-5; unclear D gene. Between the trimmed V and J ends, which lost 6 bases and 2 bases, there was a span of 11 bases. CDR3 length: 14 amino acids. CDR1 SNHLY and CDR2 FYNNEI come from the germline V gene. The CDR3: CASSAAWGNQPQHF. The CDR3 region has the DNA TGTGCCAGCAGCGCCGCGTGGGGCAATCAGCCCCAGCATTTT.

J is TRBJ1-2 and V is TRBV4-2; TRBD1 matches at 12 bases. Germline loops: CDR1 LGHNA, CDR2 YNFKEQ. V dropped 2 bases and J dropped 5; count of bases not matched to a gene: 9. The CDR3 is made up of 17 amino acids. The CDR3 reads CASSQQDRDRGPYGYTF. For the CDR3, the DNA is TGTGCCAGCAGCCAACAAGACCGGGACAGGGGGCCTTATGGCTACACCTTC.

The CDR3 loop reads CASSQQTVSYEQYF. CDR3 DNA sequence: TGCGCCAGCAGCCAGCAGACGGTTTCCTACGAGCAGTACTTC. The chain recombines TRBV4-1 with TRBJ2-7; unclear D gene. The CDR3 sequence is 14 residues long. CDR1 MGHRA and CDR2 YSYEKL come from the germline V gene. Trimming left V 3 bases short and J 1 base short, with 10 bases between.

This clonotype was seen more than once but under ten times. The CDR3 is CASSLTSGVNSPLHF. The CDR3 bases are TGTGCCAGCAGCTTAACCTCCGGGGTCAATTCACCCCTCCACTTT. This chain connects TRBV7-3 to TRBJ1-6; D ambiguous. The CDR3 totals 15 residues. Germline V lookup: CDR1 SGHTA, CDR2 FQGTGA. V was shortened by 0 bases and J by 7 bases, with 10 bases between the two germline ends.

This clonotype was detected a few times. The chain combines TRBV12-3 or TRBV12-4 with TRBJ2-5; no clear D gene. V was cut by 5 bases and J by 3 bases, with 16 bases left in between. The CDR3 spans 15 residues. The CDR3 DNA reads as TGTGCCAGCAGTCCCATCGGTGGGCGTAAAGAGACCCAGTACTTC. This gives the protein CASSPIGGRKETQYF.

The CDR3 sequence: CSAPGSSSGRSSYEQYF. DNA for the CDR3: TGCAGTGCTCCCGGAAGTAGTAGCGGGAGGAGCTCCTACGAGCAGTACTTC. The chain couples TRBV20-1 to TRBJ2-7; 10 nucleotides align to TRBD2. The CDR3 contains 17 residues. The V and J ends lost 5 bases and 0 bases, in that order; junction bases with no gene match: 13. The germline V gene encodes CDR1 DFQATT and CDR2 SNEGSKA (reference sequence).

This clonotype was found a few times. The chain uses TRBV6-5 and TRBJ2-1, with no clear D. The length of the CDR3 is 13 residues. Germline values: CDR1 MNHEY, CDR2 SVGAGI. V was shortened by 6 bases and J by 4 bases, with 10 bases between the two germline ends. The CDR3 sequence: CASRAPGYNEQFF. The CDR3 DNA reads TGTGCCAGCAGAGCTCCCGGATACAATGAGCAGTTCTTC.

The genes are TRBV12-3 or TRBV12-4 and TRBJ1-2; D is unresolved. V lost 10 bases and J lost 8, with 23 bases in between. The CDR3 totals 14 residues. The CDR3 bases are TGTGCCACCTACCCGAACGGGAACTCCAACGGCTACACCTTC. It encodes CATYPNGNSNGYTF.

In this sample, this clonotype turned up a few times. Here the CDR3 reads CSASKTSGSLQFF. DNA for the CDR3: TGCAGTGCTAGCAAGACTAGCGGGAGCCTTCAGTTCTTC. V usage is TRBV20-1 and J usage is TRBJ2-1; 12 nucleotides match TRBD2. The CDR3 has 13 residues. Trimming took 3 bases from V and 13 from J; bases not matched to a gene: 7. Germline V lookup: CDR1 DFQATT, CDR2 SNEGSKA (reference sequence).

There are a few counts of this clonotype. This sequence joins TRBV27 and TRBJ1-4, with D possibly being TRBD1 (6 bases). The CDR3 has 17 amino acids. The germline V and J ends were trimmed by 5 bases and 0 bases, with 16 bases remaining between them. CDR1 and CDR2 (germline): MNHEY, SMNVEV (reference sequence). The CDR3 sequence: CASSDRDNLATNEKLFF. The CDR3 DNA sequence: TGTGCCAGCAGTGACCGGGACAACCTTGCAACTAATGAAAAACTGTTTTTT.

This clonotype has just a few counts. The genes are TRBV29-1 and TRBJ1-1, with D unclear. The CDR3 is made up of 13 amino acids. In germline, CDR1 is SQVTM, CDR2 ANQGSEA. V lost 1 base and J lost 4, with 10 bases in between. The CDR3 region is CSVEGMGSTEAFF. CDR3 nucleotides: TGCAGCGTTGAAGGAATGGGGAGCACTGAAGCTTTCTTT.

This chain connects TRBV7-9 to TRBJ1-2; D ambiguous. This CDR3 has 13 amino acids. Germline V CDR1 and CDR2: SEHNR, FQNEAQ (reference sequence). The ends were cut back, 2 bases at V and 4 bases at J, with 8 bases in the middle. CDR3 bases: TGTGCCAGCAGCTTAATTGGGTCCTATGGCTACACCTTC. It yields the protein CASSLIGSYGYTF. Together with reference TRBV7-9 and TRBJ1-2, the CDR3 gives the full variable domain: DTGVSQNPRHKITKRGQNVTFRCDPISEHNRLYWYRQTLGQGPEFLTYFQNEAQLEKSRLLSDRFSAERPKGSFSTLEIQRTEQGDSAMYLCASSLIGSYGYTFGSGTRLTVV.

This clonotype has only a few counts. This rearrangement joins TRBV29-1 to TRBJ2-1; 10 bases map to TRBD2. With V trimmed by 6 bases and J by 5 bases, 4 bases remained unmatched. The CDR3 totals 13 residues. Germline assignment: CDR1 SQVTM and CDR2 ANQGSEA. CDR3 nucleotide sequence: TGCAGCGTGACTAGCGGGTGGAACAATGAGCAGTTCTTC. It encodes CSVTSGWNNEQFF.

This clonotype was found a few times. The rearrangement joins TRBV7-2 to TRBJ2-1, with 7 bases fitting TRBD2. V lost 3 bases to trimming and J lost 4 bases; unmatched junction nucleotides: 6. This CDR3 is built from 15 residues. Germline CDR1 is SGHTA and CDR2 is FQGNSA. The CDR3 bases are TGTGCCAGCAGCTTTGGATCTAGCGGATACAATGAGCAGTTCTTC. Amino acids: CASSFGSSGYNEQFF.

This chain connects TRBV7-6 to TRBJ2-1; D not resolved. Trimming pared 4 bases from V and 7 bases from J, leaving 8 bases between. CDR3 length: 12 residues. In germline, CDR1 is SGHVS, CDR2 FNYEAQ. The CDR3 DNA reads TGTGCCAGCAGCTACTATAGAAATGAGCAGTTCTTC. Translation gives CASSYYRNEQFF. Combining the CDR3 with reference TRBV7-6 and TRBJ2-1 gives the whole variable domain GAGVSQSPRYKVTKRGQDVALRCDPISGHVSLYWYRQALGQGPEFLTYFNYEAQQDKSGLPNDRFSAERPEGSISTLTIQRTEQRDSAMYRCASSYYRNEQFFGPGTRLTVL.

The rearrangement uses TRBV7-2 and TRBJ2-5; D is ambiguous. The J call may be incorrect, as the DNA end agrees better with TRBJ2-7. The CDR3 runs to 13 residues. Per the germline V gene, CDR1 is SGHTA and CDR2 is FQGNSA. The CDR3 bases are TGTGCCAGCAGCCCCGGCTCCCCTAACGAGCAGTACTTC. Its translation: CASSPGSPNEQYF.

The chain joins TRBV7-3 to TRBJ2-5; D unresolved. Trimming stripped 3 bases from V and 5 bases from J, with 10 bases between. Germline CDR1 is SGHTA and CDR2 is FQGTGA. The CDR3 extends over 13 amino acids. The CDR3 spells CASSFTVVETQYF. The CDR3 coding sequence is TGTGCCAGCAGCTTCACCGTTGTGGAGACCCAGTACTTC.

The chain recombines TRBV5-1 with TRBJ2-1; 7 bases fit TRBD1. Germline values: CDR1 SGHRS, CDR2 YFSETQ. The trim removed 0 bases at V and 8 bases at J, leaving 8 bases unmatched. This CDR3 is built from 15 residues. For the CDR3, the DNA is TGCGCCAGCAGCTTGGAGGCAGGGGGTTGGGATGAGCAGTTCTTC. Residues: CASSLEAGGWDEQFF.

This clonotype has just a few counts. The rearrangement uses TRBV20-1 and TRBJ2-5; D gene uncertain. CDR3 length: 13 amino acids. Trimming took off 0 bases at V and 6 bases at J, with 11 bases between the two ends. CDR1 is DFQATT, CDR2 SNEGSKA, per germline (reference sequence). CDR3 amino acids: CSARDGVLKTQYF. The DNA for the CDR3 is TGCAGTGCTAGAGATGGAGTATTAAAGACCCAGTACTTC.

This clonotype was seen only a few times. The chain links TRBV12-3 or TRBV12-4 to TRBJ1-2; D is ambiguous. The CDR3 consists of 14 residues. V was pared by 7 bases and J by 2 bases, with 14 bases between. This CDR3 reads CASTQTRSNYGYTF. CDR3 DNA: TGTGCCAGCACCCAAACCCGGAGCAACTATGGCTACACCTTC.

CDR3 nucleotide sequence: TGTGCCAGTAGTTTAGGTTTACAAGCCCACAATGAGCAGTTCTTC. Amino acids: CASSLGLQAHNEQFF. The V call is TRBV19, the J call TRBJ2-1; D remains ambiguous. The CDR3 covers 15 residues. With 5 bases removed from V and 5 bases from J, the gap between germline ends came to 16 bases. Looked up from germline, CDR1 is LNHDA and CDR2 is SQIVND (reference sequence).

This rearrangement joins TRBV7-9 to TRBJ2-7, with 10 bases fitting TRBD1. The germline CDR1 and CDR2 sequences are SEHNR and FQNEAQ (reference sequence). J was trimmed by 1 base and V by 5 bases; bases with no gene match: 11. The CDR3 is made up of 17 amino acids. The CDR3 DNA sequence: TGTGCCAGCAGCCCGTACTCCGGGACAGGGGATTCCTACGAGCAGTACTTC. It encodes CASSPYSGTGDSYEQYF. Full variable domain (rest looked up from reference TRBV7-9 and TRBJ2-7): DTGVSQNPRHKITKRGQNVTFRCDPISEHNRLYWYRQTLGQGPEFLTYFQNEAQLEKSRLLSDRFSAERPKGSFSTLEIQRTEQGDSAMYLCASSPYSGTGDSYEQYFGPGTRLTVT.

This clonotype has only a few counts. CDR3 in amino acids: CASSLSPPTGKRYTF. The CDR3 coding sequence is TGTGCCAGCAGTTTATCTCCGCCGACAGGGAAGCGCTACACCTTC. V usage is TRBV27 and J usage is TRBJ1-2; 7 bases are a match to TRBD1. The CDR3 consists of 15 residues. CDR1 and CDR2 (germline): MNHEY, SMNVEV (reference sequence). V lost 0 bases, J lost 9 bases, and 10 bases stayed unmatched.

V usage is TRBV7-2 and J usage is TRBJ2-1; 9 nucleotides line up with TRBD1. V shed 3 bases, J shed 7 bases, and the junction held 4 bases outside the gene matches. The CDR3 spans 14 residues. Germline V gene data show CDR1 as SGHTA and CDR2 as FQGNSA. CDR3 coding DNA: TGTGCCAGCAGCTTTAGTGGACAGGGGAATGAGCAGTTCTTC. Translation: CASSFSGQGNEQFF.